Below, one T cell receptor (beta chain) is given with its context. Its antigen remains unknown. This specimen comes from a study of T cell responses to AZD1222 COVID-19 vaccine. Study-level findings and limits: The CD4 TCRs associated with vaccination extended across spike and predominated at 160-218 and 743-854. The number of AZD1222 recipients seropositive at baseline was only five to seven. With two AZD1222 doses given, Spike-specific TCR breadth and depth both rose. Donors skewed white British and female; clonal diversity was possibly underestimated.

The table came from immunoSEQ multiplex PCR; TCRdb's copy has only in-frame clones and leaves some out. The sample lists some 92,000 clones; 91% were seen once. V shed 6 bases and J shed 15 bases, with 16 bases lying between them. There are 11 residues in the CDR3. The source was peripheral blood, collected on day 0 of AZD1222 vaccination. The chain carries TRBV12-3 or TRBV12-4 and TRBJ2-3; D is unclear. This TCR derives from an adult in good health. The CDR3 DNA sequence: TGTGCCAGCAGGGCAGCCGCCCGCGTATATTTT. Protein product: CASRAAARVYF.